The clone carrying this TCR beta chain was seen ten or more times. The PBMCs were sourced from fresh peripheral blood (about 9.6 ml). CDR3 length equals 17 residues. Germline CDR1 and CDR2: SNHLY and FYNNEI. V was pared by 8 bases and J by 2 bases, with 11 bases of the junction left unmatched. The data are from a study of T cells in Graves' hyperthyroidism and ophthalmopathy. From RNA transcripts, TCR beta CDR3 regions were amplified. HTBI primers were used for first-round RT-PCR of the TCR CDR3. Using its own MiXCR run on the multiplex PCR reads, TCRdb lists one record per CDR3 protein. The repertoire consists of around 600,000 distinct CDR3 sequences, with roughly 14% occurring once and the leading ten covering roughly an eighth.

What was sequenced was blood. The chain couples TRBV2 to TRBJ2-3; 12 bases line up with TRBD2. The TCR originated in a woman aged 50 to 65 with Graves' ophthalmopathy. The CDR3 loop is CASSKEPSGRATDTQYF. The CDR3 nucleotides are TGTGCCAGCTCCAAGGAGCCTAGCGGGAGGGCCACAGATACGCAGTATTTT.